This TCR beta chain was documented in a study of vaccination effects on CD4 cells after COVID-19. Overall study findings and caveats: Marked clonal contraction of both clone types appeared late after vaccination. For convalescents, most of the spike-reactive clones seen post-vaccine were new vaccine-induced clones. Few convalescent patients were included, and no early post-infection timepoints were sampled.

A word on this clone: The antigen remains unidentified.

ViraFEST assay sequencing came after antigen-specific CD4+ T cells were expanded with viral peptide pools. Culture proceeded for 9 to 11 days, and CD4+ T cells were then isolated. The person was diagnosed with PCR-confirmed SARS-CoV-2 infection between March and December 2020. IL-2 medium supplanted half the medium on days 3 and 7. Measured with immunoSEQ multiplex PCR; TCRdb has only the in-frame clones, and not every one. The table lists approximately 38,000 clones, over 60% of them singletons. CDR1 and CDR2 from the germline V gene are GTSNPN and SVGIG (reference sequence). The CDR3 consists of 14 residues. Trimming cost V 6 bases and J 0 bases, with 13 bases left between them.

The sequence derives from a human donor who had a prior SARS-CoV-2 infection. The chain joins TRBV30 to TRBJ2-3; D gene unclear. The sequences come from CD4+ T cells from PBMCs cultured with a peptide pool, collected before COVID-19 vaccination. This CDR3 reads CACDSGTSTDTQYF. CDR3 DNA: TGTGCCTGTGATTCTGGAACTAGCACAGATACGCAGTATTTT.